This entry lists 27 T cell receptor beta chains sequenced from one sample in a study of cytomegalovirus exposure and HLA in healthy donors. PCR used 60 Vbeta primers and 13 Jbeta primers. Measured with immunoSEQ multiplex PCR; TCRdb has only the in-frame clones, and not every one. The data contain about 120,000 clones, approximately 78% of them seen just once; the ten biggest clones take up just over 8%. Sequencing was carried out using PBMCs. The source is a middle-aged woman in good health and CMV-seropositive.

The chain joins TRBV6-5 to TRBJ2-1, with 10 bases matching TRBD2. Trimming at V came to 6 bases and at J to 2 bases, leaving 4 bases not matched to a gene. The germline CDR1 and CDR2 sequences are MNHEY and SVGAGI. The CDR3 totals 15 residues. For the CDR3, the DNA is TGTGCCAGCAGCCGAACTAGCGGGGCCTACAATGAGCAGTTCTTC. Its translation is CASSRTSGAYNEQFF.

V usage is TRBV9 and J usage is TRBJ2-5, with 8 bases matching TRBD1. Trimming at V came to 3 bases and at J to 1 base, leaving 5 bases not matched to a gene. Germline lookup yields CDR1 SGDLS and CDR2 YYNGEE. This CDR3 spans 15 amino acids. The CDR3 DNA is TGTGCCAGCAGCGAGGGGACAGGCCGCCAAGAGACCCAGTACTTC. It yields the protein CASSEGTGRQETQYF.

The rearrangement links TRBV18 to TRBJ1-5; D is perhaps TRBD1 (5 bases). V lost 3 bases, J lost 4 bases, and 10 bases lay in between. The CDR3 loop spans 14 amino acids. Looked up from germline, CDR1 is KGHSH and CDR2 is LQKENI. This CDR3 is CASSPQGLNQPQHF. In nucleotides, the CDR3 is TGTGCCAGCTCACCTCAGGGCCTAAATCAGCCCCAGCATTTT.

The rearrangement joins TRBV18 to TRBJ1-6; D ambiguous. CDR1 and CDR2 from the germline V gene are KGHSH and LQKENI. V lost 3 bases and J 5 bases, leaving 17 bases between the germline ends. CDR3 length: 17 residues. CDR3 coding DNA: TGTGCCAGCTCACCTACCTCGAGGGTAAACGATAATTCACCCCTCCACTTT. Its protein product is CASSPTSRVNDNSPLHF.

The V call is TRBV21-1, the J call TRBJ2-7; TRBD1 is the table's D call and was not checked against the DNA. TRBV21-1 is listed as a pseudogene. The CDR3 has 16 residues. This CDR3 is CASRGQGLYGYYEQYF. The CDR3 DNA reads TGTGCCAGCAGGGGACAGGGGCTGTATGGCTACTACGAGCAGTACTTC.

The chain employs TRBV10-3 and TRBJ2-1; 13 bases are a match to TRBD2. CDR1 is ENHRY, CDR2 SYGVKD, per germline. V trimming: 10 bases; J trimming: 6 bases; junction bases outside the gene matches: 3. The CDR3 runs to 13 residues. CDR3 DNA sequence: TGTGCCACGACTAGCGGGGGGTCCAATGAGCAGTTCTTC. Translation: CATTSGGSNEQFF.

This chain links TRBV7-2 with TRBJ2-3; TRBD2 matches 14 bases. V lost 6 bases and J lost 1; bases outside the gene matches: 6. The germline CDR1 and CDR2 sequences are SGHTA and FQGNSA. The CDR3 has 17 amino acids. Here the CDR3 DNA reads TGTGCCAGCAGAAGAAGACTAGCGGGGGGGCGCACAGATACGCAGTATTTT. Its translation: CASRRRLAGGRTDTQYF.

The chain is built from TRBV5-1 and TRBJ1-6; 9 bases are shared with TRBD1. The CDR3 covers 19 residues. The ends lost 0 bases at V and 1 base at J; junction bases unmatched: 8. The germline V gene encodes CDR1 SGHRS and CDR2 YFSETQ. CDR3 DNA sequence: TGCGCCAGCAGCTTGGTTGGACAGGGGACTTTATCCTATAATTCACCCCTCCACTTT. This translates into CASSLVGQGTLSYNSPLHF.

This clone was picked up one time. In DNA, the CDR3 is TGTGCCAGCAGCGTGGGACAGGGGTCTAACTATGGCTACACCTTC. Amino acid sequence: CASSVGQGSNYGYTF. V gene TRBV9 combines with J gene TRBJ1-2; 10 bases map to TRBD1. The CDR3 runs 15 residues. V was pared by 2 bases and J by 0 bases, with 1 base of the junction left unmatched. CDR1 and CDR2 (germline): SGDLS, YYNGEE.

The table lists this clone with a few counts. The chain links TRBV5-1 to TRBJ2-1, with 7 bases lining up with TRBD1. The CDR3 runs 14 residues. CDR1 is SGHRS, CDR2 YFSETQ, per germline. V shed 0 bases, J shed 8 bases, and the junction held 5 bases outside the gene matches. CDR3 protein: CASSLGDSTDEQFF. The CDR3 DNA follows: TGCGCCAGCAGCTTGGGGGACAGCACCGATGAGCAGTTCTTC.

In this sample, this clone turned up once. CDR3 loop: CASSPYNEQFF. Here the CDR3 DNA reads TGTGCCAGCAGTCCATACAATGAGCAGTTCTTC. The V call is TRBV2, the J call TRBJ2-1; no definite D call. The V gene lost 5 bases and the J gene lost 4 bases, with 3 bases spanning the gap. This CDR3 contains 11 residues. CDR1 and CDR2 (germline): SNHLY, FYNNEI.

The chain links TRBV9 to TRBJ2-5; 7 nucleotides match TRBD1. The V gene end was trimmed by 0 bases and the J gene end by 5 bases; junction bases not matched to a gene: 4. The germline V gene encodes CDR1 SGDLS and CDR2 YYNGEE. The CDR3 covers 14 residues. The CDR3 coding sequence is TGTGCCAGCAGCGTAGAGGGGGCCGCGGAGACCCAGTACTTC. Amino acids: CASSVEGAAETQYF.

The chain employs TRBV6-1 and TRBJ2-7; a weak D match, TRBD2 (5 bases). This CDR3 contains 14 residues. The V end lost 1 base, the J end lost 2 bases, and 9 bases lay between the germline ends. From germline, CDR1 is MNHNS and CDR2 SASEGT. The CDR3 region is CASSEGTLPYEQYF. DNA of the CDR3: TGTGCCAGCAGTGAAGGGACTCTACCCTACGAGCAGTACTTC.

V and J are TRBV7-2 and TRBJ2-4, with 9 bases lining up with TRBD2. Germline V gene data show CDR1 as SGHTA and CDR2 as FQGNSA. After removal of 5 bases from V and 5 bases from J, the junction contained 13 bases not matched to a gene. This CDR3 region has 17 residues. The CDR3 is CASSVGGGGAEENIQYF. The CDR3 DNA reads TGTGCCAGCAGCGTGGGGGGCGGGGGGGCCGAGGAAAACATTCAGTACTTC. Filled out from reference TRBV7-2 and TRBJ2-4, the complete variable domain reads GAGVSQSPSNKVTEKGKDVELRCDPISGHTALYWYRQSLGQGLEFLIYFQGNSAPDKSGLPSDRFSAERTGGSVSTLTIQRTQQEDSAVYLCASSVGGGGAEENIQYFGAGTRLSVL.

This sequence joins TRBV6-5 and TRBJ1-1; 7 bases align to TRBD1. Germline V gene lookup returns CDR1 MNHEY and CDR2 SVGAGI. J was trimmed by 3 bases and V by 5 bases; bases with no gene match: 9. The CDR3 totals 15 residues. CDR3 in amino acids: CASSTQGQGDTEAFF. The CDR3, as DNA: TGTGCCAGCAGTACACAGGGGCAAGGAGACACTGAAGCTTTCTTT.

In nucleotides, the CDR3 is TGTGCCAGTTCTTCACGGGGGGAGAGTGAAGCTTTCTTT. Protein sequence: CASSSRGESEAFF. V is TRBV19 and J is TRBJ1-1, with a possible D match to TRBD1 (5 bases). Germline loops: CDR1 LNHDA, CDR2 SQIVND (reference sequence). With 8 bases removed from V and 7 bases from J, the gap between germline ends came to 17 bases. CDR3 length: 13 residues.

This clone occurred once. The chain employs TRBV11-1 and TRBJ2-1; TRBD1 matches 9 bases. The junction had 5 bases not matched to a gene; V was cut back by 5 bases and J by 6 bases. Germline V gives CDR1 SGHAT, CDR2 FQDESV (reference sequence). CDR3 length: 14 residues. CDR3 in DNA: TGTGCCAGCAGCAGGGACAGGGCCGTCAATGAGCAGTTCTTC. Residues: CASSRDRAVNEQFF.

This sequence joins TRBV29-1 and TRBJ1-2, with 9 bases fitting TRBD1. The V segment lost 0 bases and the J segment 7 bases; nucleotides outside the gene matches: 9. CDR3 size: 15 residues. From germline, CDR1 is SQVTM and CDR2 ANQGSEA. CDR3 in amino acids: CSVEEVYRGLSGYTF. DNA of the CDR3: TGCAGCGTTGAAGAAGTTTACAGGGGGCTCAGTGGCTACACCTTC.

The rearrangement links TRBV4-3 to TRBJ1-2, with D maybe TRBD1 (6 bases). The length of the CDR3 is 15 residues. Germline loops: CDR1 LGHNA, CDR2 YSLEER. V was clipped by 2 bases and J by 1 base, with 11 bases between them. The CDR3 nucleotides are TGCGCCAGCAGCCAAACGGGGACAAGTAACTATGGCTACACCTTC. It is translated as CASSQTGTSNYGYTF.

The rearrangement links TRBV7-9 to TRBJ1-1; possible D gene TRBD1, 5 bases. Germline V gene sequence: CDR1 SEHNR, CDR2 FQNEAQ (reference sequence). The CDR3 runs 16 residues. The V gene lost 4 bases and the J gene lost 3 bases, with 18 bases spanning the gap. CDR3 bases: TGTGCCAGCAGCTATAGGGGCTTCTACGGGCACACTGAAGCTTTCTTT. Encoded protein: CASSYRGFYGHTEAFF.

Only a few counts were recorded for this clone. The chain has TRBV19 and TRBJ2-7; possibly TRBD1 for D (5 bases). Germline CDR1 LNHDA, CDR2 SQIVND (reference sequence). V was cut by 5 bases and J by 0 bases, with 11 bases left in between. This CDR3 region has 14 residues. The CDR3 nucleotides are TGTGCCAGTAGTCGACAGCGCAGCTCCTACGAGCAGTACTTC. It codes for CASSRQRSSYEQYF.

The table lists this clone with a count of one. The chain uses TRBV18 and TRBJ2-3, with a tentative D call TRBD1 (7 bases). The CDR3 is 16 amino acids. Germline V lookup: CDR1 KGHSH, CDR2 LQKENI. Trimming removed 1 base from V and 5 bases from J, with 16 bases in between. In DNA, the CDR3 is TGTGCCAGCTCACCACGGACTGCCCAGGGGGGAGATACGCAGTATTTT. The encoded protein is CASSPRTAQGGDTQYF.

The V and J genes are TRBV5-1 and TRBJ1-3, with 7 nucleotides matching TRBD1. Germline loops: CDR1 SGHRS, CDR2 YFSETQ. CDR3 length: 16 amino acids. Trimming took 4 bases from V and 0 from J; bases not matched to a gene: 7. CDR3 nucleotides: TGCGCCAGCAGCCTGGGGACAGCACTCTCTGGAAACACCATATATTTT. As protein: CASSLGTALSGNTIYF.

This rearrangement joins TRBV27 to TRBJ2-7; 8 nucleotides line up with TRBD1. Germline assignment: CDR1 MNHEY and CDR2 SMNVEV (reference sequence). Germline trimming cut 5 bases from V and 1 base from J; bases unmatched to any gene: 4. The CDR3 spans 14 residues. The CDR3 DNA follows: TGTGCCAGCAGTCAGACAGGGGATTCCTACGAGCAGTACTTC. Translated, it gives CASSQTGDSYEQYF.

The chain joins TRBV29-1 to TRBJ1-4; D may be TRBD1 (5 bases). This CDR3 has 12 amino acids. Germline CDR1 and CDR2: SQVTM and ANQGSEA. Deletions cut 4 bases from V and 4 bases from J, with 7 bases between. The CDR3 region is CSVGQRNEKLFF. The CDR3, as DNA: TGCAGCGTTGGACAGCGTAATGAAAAACTGTTTTTT.

The rearrangement joins TRBV10-3 to TRBJ2-1; TRBD2 matches 14 bases. The ends lost 6 bases at V and 9 bases at J; junction bases unmatched: 10. Germline CDR1 is ENHRY and CDR2 is SYGVKD. The CDR3 runs 16 residues. This CDR3 reads CAIRAGTSGGLGEQFF. The CDR3 DNA follows: TGTGCCATCAGGGCCGGGACTAGCGGGGGTCTAGGTGAGCAGTTCTTC.

The chain has TRBV29-1 and TRBJ1-4; 8 bases line up with TRBD1. Germline V gene sequence: CDR1 SQVTM, CDR2 ANQGSEA. The CDR3 spans 12 residues. Germline trimming cut 7 bases from V and 8 bases from J; bases unmatched to any gene: 6. CDR3 region: CSARGQGEKLFF. The CDR3 DNA reads as TGCAGCGCCCGTGGACAGGGAGAAAAACTGTTTTTT.